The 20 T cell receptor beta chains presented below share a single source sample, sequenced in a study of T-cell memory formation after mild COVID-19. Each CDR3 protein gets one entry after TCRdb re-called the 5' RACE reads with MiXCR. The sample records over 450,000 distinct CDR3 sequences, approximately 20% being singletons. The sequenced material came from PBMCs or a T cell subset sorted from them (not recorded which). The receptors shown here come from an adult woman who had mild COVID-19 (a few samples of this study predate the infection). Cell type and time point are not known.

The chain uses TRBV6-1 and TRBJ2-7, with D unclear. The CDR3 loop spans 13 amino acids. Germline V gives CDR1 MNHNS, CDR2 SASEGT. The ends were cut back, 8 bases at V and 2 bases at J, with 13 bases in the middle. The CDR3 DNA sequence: TGTGCCAGCCAACGGCCCCTTCCCTACGAGCAGTACTTC. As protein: CASQRPLPYEQYF.

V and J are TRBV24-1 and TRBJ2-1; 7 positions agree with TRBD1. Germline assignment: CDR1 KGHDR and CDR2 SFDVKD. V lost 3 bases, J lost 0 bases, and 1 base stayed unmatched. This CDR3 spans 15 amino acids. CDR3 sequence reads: CATSDRDSSYNEQFF. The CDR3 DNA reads TGTGCCACCAGTGATAGGGACAGCTCCTACAATGAGCAGTTCTTC.

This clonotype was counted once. This CDR3 reads CASSVAEGHRIYNEQFF. The CDR3, as DNA: TGTGCCAGCAGCGTAGCTGAGGGCCATCGGATTTACAATGAGCAGTTCTTC. The chain is built from TRBV9 and TRBJ2-1; a possible D gene is TRBD2 (5 bases). The CDR3 extends over 17 amino acids. Per the germline V gene, CDR1 is SGDLS and CDR2 is YYNGEE. V was trimmed by 0 bases and J by 4 bases, leaving 17 bases between them.

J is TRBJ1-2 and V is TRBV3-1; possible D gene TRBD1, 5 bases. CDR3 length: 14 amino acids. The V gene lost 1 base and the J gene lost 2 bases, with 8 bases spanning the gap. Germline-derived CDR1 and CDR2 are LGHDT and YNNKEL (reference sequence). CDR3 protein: CASSQAGGNYGYTF. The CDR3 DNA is TGTGCCAGCAGCCAAGCGGGGGGGAACTATGGCTACACCTTC. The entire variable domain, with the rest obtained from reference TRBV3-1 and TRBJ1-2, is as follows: DTAVSQTPKYLVTQMGNDKSIKCEQNLGHDTMYWYKQDSKKFLKIMFSYNNKELIINETVPNRFSPKSPDKAHLNLHINSLELGDSAVYFCASSQAGGNYGYTFGSGTRLTVV.

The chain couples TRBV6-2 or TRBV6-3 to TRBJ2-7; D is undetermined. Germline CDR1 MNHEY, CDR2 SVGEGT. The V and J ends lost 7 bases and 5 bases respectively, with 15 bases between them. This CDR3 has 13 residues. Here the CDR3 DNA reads TGTGCCAGCACAAGATTCGGTCGGAACGAGCAGTACTTC. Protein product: CASTRFGRNEQYF.

The CDR3 region has the DNA TGTGCCAGTAGTGCCGGGACTCCCGAAGGGCAGTACTTC. The encoded protein is CASSAGTPEGQYF. This rearrangement joins TRBV19 to TRBJ2-7, with a possible D match to TRBD2 (6 bases). The germline V gene encodes CDR1 LNHDA and CDR2 SQIVND (reference sequence). This CDR3 region has 13 residues. Trimming took off 5 bases at V and 9 bases at J, with 17 bases between the two ends.

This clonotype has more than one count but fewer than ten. CDR3 DNA: TGTGCCAGCAGCTTAGGCACAGGTGTTGACATTCAGTACTTC. It translates to CASSLGTGVDIQYF. The chain recombines TRBV7-6 with TRBJ2-4, with D possibly matching TRBD1 (5 bases). V lost 1 base and J lost 8, with 12 bases in between. Germline CDR1 SGHVS, CDR2 FNYEAQ. CDR3 length: 14 residues.

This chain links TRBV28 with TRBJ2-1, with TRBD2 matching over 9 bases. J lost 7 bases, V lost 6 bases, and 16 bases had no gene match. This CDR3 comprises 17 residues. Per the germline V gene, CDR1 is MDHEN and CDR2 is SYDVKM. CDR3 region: CASRKILAGNKVNEQFF. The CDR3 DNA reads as TGTGCCAGCAGGAAGATCCTAGCGGGGAACAAAGTGAATGAGCAGTTCTTC.

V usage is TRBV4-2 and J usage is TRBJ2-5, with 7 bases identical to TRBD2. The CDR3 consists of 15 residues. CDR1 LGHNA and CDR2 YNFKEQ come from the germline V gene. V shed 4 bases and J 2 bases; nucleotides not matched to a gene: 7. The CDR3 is CASSPSGGIQETQYF. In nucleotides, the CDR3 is TGTGCCAGCAGCCCCTCGGGGGGAATTCAAGAGACCCAGTACTTC.

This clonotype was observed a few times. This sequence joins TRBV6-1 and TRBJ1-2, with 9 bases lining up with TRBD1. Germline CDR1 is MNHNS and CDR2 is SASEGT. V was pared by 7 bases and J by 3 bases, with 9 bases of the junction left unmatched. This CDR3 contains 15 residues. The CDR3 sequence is CASKLDRGNYYGYTF. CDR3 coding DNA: TGTGCCAGCAAACTGGACAGGGGTAATTACTATGGCTACACCTTC.

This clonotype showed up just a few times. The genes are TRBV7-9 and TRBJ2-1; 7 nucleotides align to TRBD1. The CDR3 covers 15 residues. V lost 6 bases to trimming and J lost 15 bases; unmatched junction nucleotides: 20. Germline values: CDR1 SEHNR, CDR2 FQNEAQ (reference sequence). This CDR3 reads CASSTSGQATSVRFF. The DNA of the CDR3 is TGTGCCAGCAGTACGAGCGGACAGGCTACTAGTGTTCGGTTCTTC.

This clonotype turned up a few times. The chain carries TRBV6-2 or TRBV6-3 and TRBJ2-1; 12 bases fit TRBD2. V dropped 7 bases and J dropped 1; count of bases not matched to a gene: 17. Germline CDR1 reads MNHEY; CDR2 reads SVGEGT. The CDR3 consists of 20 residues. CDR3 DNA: TGTGCCAGCACCCGAACCAGGGCTAGCGGGGGGGCTGGGTCCTACAATGAGCAGTTCTTC. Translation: CASTRTRASGGAGSYNEQFF.

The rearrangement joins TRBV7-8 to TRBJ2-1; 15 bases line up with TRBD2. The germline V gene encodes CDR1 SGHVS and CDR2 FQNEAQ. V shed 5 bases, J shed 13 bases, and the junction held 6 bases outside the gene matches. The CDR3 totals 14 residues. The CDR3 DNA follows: TGTGCCAGCAGCCCTCAGGGACTAGCGGGGGGACAGTTCTTC. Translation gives CASSPQGLAGGQFF.

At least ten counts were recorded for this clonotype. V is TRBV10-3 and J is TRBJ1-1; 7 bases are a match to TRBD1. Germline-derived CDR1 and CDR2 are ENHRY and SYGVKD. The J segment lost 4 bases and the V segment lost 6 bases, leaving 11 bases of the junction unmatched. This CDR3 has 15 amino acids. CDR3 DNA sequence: TGTGCCATCAGGGGTGTGACAGGGTTCAGCACTGAAGCTTTCTTT. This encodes CAIRGVTGFSTEAFF.

CDR3 loop: CASSLAEGRYSGNTIYF. CDR3 nucleotide sequence: TGTGCCAGCAGTTTAGCAGAGGGAAGGTACTCTGGAAACACCATATATTTT. V gene TRBV12-3 or TRBV12-4 combines with J gene TRBJ1-3; D remains unclear. Trimming shortened V by 0 bases and J by 0 bases, and 12 bases separated the two germline ends. The CDR3 extends over 17 amino acids.

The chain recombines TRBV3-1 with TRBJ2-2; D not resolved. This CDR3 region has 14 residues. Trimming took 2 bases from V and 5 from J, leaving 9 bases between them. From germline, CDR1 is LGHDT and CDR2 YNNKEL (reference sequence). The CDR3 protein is CASSQYLNTGELFF. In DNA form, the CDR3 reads TGTGCCAGCAGCCAATATTTGAATACCGGGGAGCTGTTTTTT.

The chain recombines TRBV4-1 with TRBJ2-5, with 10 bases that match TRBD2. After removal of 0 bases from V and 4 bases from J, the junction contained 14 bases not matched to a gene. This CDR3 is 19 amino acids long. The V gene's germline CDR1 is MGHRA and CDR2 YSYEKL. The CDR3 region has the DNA TGCGCCAGCAGCCAAGATAGCAGCGGGGGGGTTGGAGGGTTAGAGACCCAGTACTTC. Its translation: CASSQDSSGGVGGLETQYF.

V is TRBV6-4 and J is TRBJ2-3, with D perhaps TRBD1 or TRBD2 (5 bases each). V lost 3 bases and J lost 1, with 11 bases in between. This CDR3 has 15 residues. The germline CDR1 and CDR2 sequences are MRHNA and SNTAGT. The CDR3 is CASSEGVSGTDTQYF. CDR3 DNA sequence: TGTGCCAGCAGTGAGGGGGTTAGCGGCACAGATACGCAGTATTTT.

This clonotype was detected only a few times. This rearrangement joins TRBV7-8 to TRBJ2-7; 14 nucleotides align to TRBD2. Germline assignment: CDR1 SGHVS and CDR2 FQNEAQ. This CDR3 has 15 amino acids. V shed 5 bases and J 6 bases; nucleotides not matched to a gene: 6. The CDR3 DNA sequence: TGTGCCAGCAGCCCGACTAGCGGGGGGGCCCGCGAGCAGTACTTC. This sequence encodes CASSPTSGGAREQYF.

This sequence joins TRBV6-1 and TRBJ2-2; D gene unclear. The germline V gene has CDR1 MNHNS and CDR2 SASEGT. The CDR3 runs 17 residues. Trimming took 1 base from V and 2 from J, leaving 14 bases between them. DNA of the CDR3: TGTGCCAGCAGTGAAGAAATTGCCCCACAAAACACCGGGGAGCTGTTTTTT. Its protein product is CASSEEIAPQNTGELFF.